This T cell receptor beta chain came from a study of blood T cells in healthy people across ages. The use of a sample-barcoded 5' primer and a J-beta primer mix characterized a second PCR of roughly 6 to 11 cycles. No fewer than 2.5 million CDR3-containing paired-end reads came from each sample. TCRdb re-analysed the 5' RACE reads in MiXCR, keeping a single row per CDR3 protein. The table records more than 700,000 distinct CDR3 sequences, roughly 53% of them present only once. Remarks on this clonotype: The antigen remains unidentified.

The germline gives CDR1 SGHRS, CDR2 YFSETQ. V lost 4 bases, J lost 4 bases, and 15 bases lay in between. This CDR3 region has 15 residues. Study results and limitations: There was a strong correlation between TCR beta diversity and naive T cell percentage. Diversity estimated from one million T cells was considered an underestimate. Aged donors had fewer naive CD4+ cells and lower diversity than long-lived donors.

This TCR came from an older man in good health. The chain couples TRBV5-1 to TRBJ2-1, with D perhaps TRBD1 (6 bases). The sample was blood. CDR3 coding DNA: TGCGCCAGCAGCCTCGGACAGCGCCAGTACAATGAGCAGTTCTTC. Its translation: CASSLGQRQYNEQFF.